The next 8 T cell receptor beta chains were all read from a single sample in a study of tissue T cells after allogeneic stem cell transplantation. Assay used: immunoSEQ multiplex PCR; TCRdb lists only in-frame clones, some missing. The data show some 8,000 clones, with about 37% seen just once and about 3.1% held by the top ten. Time point: mouse harvest day 14 after allogeneic transplant. Tail vein injection delivered 10^7 T-cell-depleted bone marrow cells and 10^6 splenic CD5+ T cells. The source material was skin. The receptors here all came from a female BALB/c mouse given C57BL/6 T cells with graft-versus-host disease after an allogeneic hematopoietic cell transplant.

Note on this clone: Mouse gene names apply. The read falls 1 residue short of the CDR3 end, and the missing part is taken from the germline J gene. The V gene is TRBV15, the J gene TRBJ1-5; 9 positions match TRBD1. Trimming took 8 bases from V and 3 from J; bases not matched to a gene: 2. This CDR3 has 13 residues. Germline CDR1 is SGHND and CDR2 is FRSKSL. The part of the CDR3 DNA that was read is TGTGCCAGCGGACAGGGGAGCAACCAGGCTCCGCTT. Amino acid sequence: CASGQGSNQAPL. The full CDR3 sequence reads CASGQGSNQAPLF.

A few counts support this clone. Gene and germline names: mouse. From the germline J gene comes the end of the CDR3, since the read stops 1 residue before it. The V gene is TRBV12-2, the J gene TRBJ2-5; 9 positions agree with TRBD1. Germline loops: CDR1 SGHLS, CDR2 HYDKME. The CDR3 has 14 amino acids. The junction had 5 bases not matched to a gene; V was cut back by 2 bases and J by 6 bases. The sequenced part of the CDR3 DNA is TGTGCCAGCTCTCCGACAGGGGGAGCGGACACCCAGTAC. Protein: CASSPTGGADTQY. The whole CDR3 sequence is CASSPTGGADTQYF. The variable domain in full, completed from reference TRBV12-2 and TRBJ2-5, reads NSGVVQSPRYIIKGKGERSILKCIPISGHLSVAWYQQTQGQELKFFIQHYDKMERDKGNLPSRFSVQQFDDYHSEMNMSALELEDSAVYFCASSPTGGADTQYFGPGTRLLVL.

In the case of this clone: The genes and germline here are from mouse. The CDR3 extends 1 residue past the end of the read, so its final part is completed from the germline J gene. This chain uses TRBV31 with TRBJ2-5, with D perhaps TRBD1 (5 bases). The CDR3 extends over 15 amino acids. V dropped 3 bases and J dropped 0 bases, with 13 bases sitting between them. In germline, CDR1 is GKSSPN, CDR2 SITVG. The CDR3 region is CAWSLGQINQDTQYF. Partial CDR3 DNA: TGTGCCTGGAGCCTAGGACAAATTAACCAAGACACCCAGTAC.

In its sample, this clone is medium-sized (0.01 to 0.1%). Genes and germline come from the mouse. Coverage ceases 1 residue before the CDR3 finishes, and the germline J gene fills in the end. The rearrangement links TRBV26 to TRBJ1-1; 9 bases fit TRBD1. V lost 7 bases and J lost 1; bases outside the gene matches: 1. This CDR3 spans 13 amino acids. CDR1 is KGHPV, CDR2 FQNQEV, per germline (reference sequence). Incomplete CDR3 DNA: TGTGCCAGCAACAGGGGGCGAAACACAGAAGTCTTC. Protein: CASNRGRNTEVF. The full CDR3 reads CASNRGRNTEVFF.

In the case of this clone: All gene names here are mouse names. The CDR3 is cut off 1 residue early in the read; its end comes from the germline J gene. The genes are TRBV20 and TRBJ1-4; D is uncertain. V gave up 0 bases and J gave up 4 bases, with 3 bases separating them. CDR1 is GFQATS, CDR2 STVNSAI, per germline. This CDR3 has 12 residues. The CDR3 sequence: CGARESNERLFF. CDR3 bases read: TGTGGTGCTAGGGAGAGCAACGAAAGATTATTT.

This clone was counted between two and nine times. Gene labels here are mouse ones. Sequencing ends 1 residue short of the CDR3 end; the germline J gene provides the rest. The chain recombines TRBV26 with TRBJ2-3, with no clear D. CDR1 KGHPV and CDR2 FQNQEV come from the germline V gene (reference sequence). V lost 4 bases, J lost 2 bases, and 7 bases lay in between. The CDR3 is 13 residues long. CDR3 DNA (partial): TGTGCCAGCAGTCCGACATTTGCAGAAACGCTGTAT. Its protein is CASSPTFAETLY. The CDR3, in full, reads CASSPTFAETLYF.

In regard to this clone: Mouse germline and gene names are used. The read falls 1 residue short of the CDR3 end, and the missing part is taken from the germline J gene. This chain joins TRBV19 and TRBJ1-1; unclear D gene. CDR1 and CDR2 from the germline V gene are FNHDT and SITEND (reference sequence). The ends were cut back, 3 bases at V and 0 bases at J, with 3 bases in the middle. There are 12 residues in the CDR3. The CDR3 here is CASSRQNTEVFF. CDR3 DNA (partial): TGTGCCAGCAGTAGACAGAACACAGAAGTCTTC.

Relative to its sample, this clone is medium-sized. Gene names follow the mouse nomenclature. The read falls 1 residue short of the CDR3 end, and the missing part is taken from the germline J gene. The chain combines TRBV16 with TRBJ2-5; D unclear. Trimming left V 4 bases short and J 3 bases short, with 8 bases between. Germline V lookup: CDR1 SGHSA, CDR2 FRNQAP. CDR3 length equals 13 residues. The CDR3 bases that were read are TGTGCAAGCAGCTCCCGAGGGCAAGACACCCAGTAC. It encodes CASSSRGQDTQY. The full CDR3 sequence reads CASSSRGQDTQYF.